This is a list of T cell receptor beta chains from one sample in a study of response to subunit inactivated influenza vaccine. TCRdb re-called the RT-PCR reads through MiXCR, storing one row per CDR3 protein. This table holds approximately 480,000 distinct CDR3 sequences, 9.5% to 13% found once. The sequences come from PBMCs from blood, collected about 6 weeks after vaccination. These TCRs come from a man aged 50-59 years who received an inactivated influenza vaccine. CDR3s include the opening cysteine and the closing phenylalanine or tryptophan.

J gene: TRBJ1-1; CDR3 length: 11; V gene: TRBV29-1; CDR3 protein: CSVGQGDAAFF
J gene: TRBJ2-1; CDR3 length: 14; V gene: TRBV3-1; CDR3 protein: CASSQRTTYNEQFF
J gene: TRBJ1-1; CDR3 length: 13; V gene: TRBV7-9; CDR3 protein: CASRQTVNTEAFF
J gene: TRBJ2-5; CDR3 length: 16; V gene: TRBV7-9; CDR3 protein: CASSGSPGTDQETQYF
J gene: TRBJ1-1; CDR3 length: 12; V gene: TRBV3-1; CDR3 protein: CASSQDPTEAFF
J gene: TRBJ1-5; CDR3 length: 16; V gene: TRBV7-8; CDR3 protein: CASSQPGQGENQPQHF
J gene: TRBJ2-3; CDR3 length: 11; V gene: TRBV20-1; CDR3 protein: CSAPDTDTQYF
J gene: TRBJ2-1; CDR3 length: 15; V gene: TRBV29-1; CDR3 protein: CSVARLAAVSNEQFF
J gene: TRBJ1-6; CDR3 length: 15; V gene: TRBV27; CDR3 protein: CASSPDKSLNSPLHF
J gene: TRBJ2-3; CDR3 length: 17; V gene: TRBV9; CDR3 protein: CASSEIDRGRTTDTQYF
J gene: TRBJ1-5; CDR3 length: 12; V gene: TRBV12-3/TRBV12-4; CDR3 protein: CASSFLSQPQHF
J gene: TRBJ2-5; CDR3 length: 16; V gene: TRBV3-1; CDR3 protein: CASSQDLGGPLETQYF
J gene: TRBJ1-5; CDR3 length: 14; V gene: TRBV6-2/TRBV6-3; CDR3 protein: CASSYTGLGQPQHF
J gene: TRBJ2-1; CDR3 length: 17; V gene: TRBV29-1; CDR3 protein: CSVEGVTRVNSYNEQFF
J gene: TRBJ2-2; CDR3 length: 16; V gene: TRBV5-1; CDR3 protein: CASSPLREMNTGELFF
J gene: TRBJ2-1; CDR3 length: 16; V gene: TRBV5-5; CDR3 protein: CASSLALAKAYNEQFF
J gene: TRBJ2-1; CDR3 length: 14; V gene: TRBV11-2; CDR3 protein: CASRKLQGANEQFF
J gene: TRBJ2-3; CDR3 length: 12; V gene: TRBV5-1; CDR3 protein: CASSITGYTQYF
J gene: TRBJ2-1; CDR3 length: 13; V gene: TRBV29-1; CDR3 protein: CSAQGGTYNEQFF
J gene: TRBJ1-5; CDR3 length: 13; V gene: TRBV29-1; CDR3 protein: CSVAKGVNQPQHF
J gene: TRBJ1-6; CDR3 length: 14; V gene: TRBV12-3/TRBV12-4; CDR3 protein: CASSLGTNSSPLHF
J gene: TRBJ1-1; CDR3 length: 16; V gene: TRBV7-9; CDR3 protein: CASSLQGPAMNTEAFF
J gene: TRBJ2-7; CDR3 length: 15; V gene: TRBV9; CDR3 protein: CATSVEPGKVYEQYF
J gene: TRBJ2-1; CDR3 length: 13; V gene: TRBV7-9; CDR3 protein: CASSLGGFPEPFF
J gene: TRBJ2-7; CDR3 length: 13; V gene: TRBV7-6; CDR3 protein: CASSLGTSGEQYF
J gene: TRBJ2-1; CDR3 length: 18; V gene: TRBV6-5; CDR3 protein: CASSYRTSGSRSGNEQFF
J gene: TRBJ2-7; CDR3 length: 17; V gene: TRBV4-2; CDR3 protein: CASSQDELSGGTYEQYF
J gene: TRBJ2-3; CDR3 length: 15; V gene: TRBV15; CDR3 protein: CATSRDPARTDTQYF
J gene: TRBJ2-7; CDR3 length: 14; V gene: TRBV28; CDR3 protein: CASSPDRVDYEQYF
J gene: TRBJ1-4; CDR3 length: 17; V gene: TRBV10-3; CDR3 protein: CAISSGGRMGIGEKLFF
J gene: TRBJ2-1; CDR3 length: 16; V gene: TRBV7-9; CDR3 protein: CASSRQSGGAYNEQFF
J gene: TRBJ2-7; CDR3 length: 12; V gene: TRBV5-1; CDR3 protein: CASSLDNYEQYF
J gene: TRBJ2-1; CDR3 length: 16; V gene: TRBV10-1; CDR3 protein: CASSESYGGAYNEQFF
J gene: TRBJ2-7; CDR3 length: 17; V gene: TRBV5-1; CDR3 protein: CASSLANLLAGETEQYF
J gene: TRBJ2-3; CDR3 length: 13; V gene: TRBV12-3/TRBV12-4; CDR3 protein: CASTLGGADTQYF
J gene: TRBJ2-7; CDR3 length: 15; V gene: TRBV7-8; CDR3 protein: CASSNIGQGGYEQYF
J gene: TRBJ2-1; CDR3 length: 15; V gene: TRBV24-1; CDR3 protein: CATSLSGSSYNEQFF
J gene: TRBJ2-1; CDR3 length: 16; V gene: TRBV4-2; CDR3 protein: CASSPEAGGVYNEQFF
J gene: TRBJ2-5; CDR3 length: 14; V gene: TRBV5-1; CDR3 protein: CASSKGQGWETQYF
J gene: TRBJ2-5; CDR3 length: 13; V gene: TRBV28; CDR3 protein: CASSFLEKETQYF
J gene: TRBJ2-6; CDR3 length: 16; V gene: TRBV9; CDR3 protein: CASSRGANSGANVLTF
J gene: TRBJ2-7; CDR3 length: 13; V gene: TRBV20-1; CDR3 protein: CSASSYGAGEQYF
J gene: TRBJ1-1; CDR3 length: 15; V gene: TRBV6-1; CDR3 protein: CASSEPGTANTEAFF
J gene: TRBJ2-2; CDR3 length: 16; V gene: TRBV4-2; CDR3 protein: CASSQGAGENTGELFF
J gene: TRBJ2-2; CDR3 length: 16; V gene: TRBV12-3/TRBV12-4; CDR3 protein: CASSPGTGGKPGELFF
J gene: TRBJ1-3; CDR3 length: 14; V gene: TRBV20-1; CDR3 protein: CSAPKGGSGNTIYF
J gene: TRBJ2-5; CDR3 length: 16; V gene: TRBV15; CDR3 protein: CATSRGFRGPGETQYF
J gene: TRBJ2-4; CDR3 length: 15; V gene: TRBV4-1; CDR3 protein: CASSRSRDRVNIQYF
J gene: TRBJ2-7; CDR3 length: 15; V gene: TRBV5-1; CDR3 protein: CASSFRGASDYEQYF
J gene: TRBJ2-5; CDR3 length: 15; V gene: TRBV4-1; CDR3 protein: CASSQSRRRQETQYF
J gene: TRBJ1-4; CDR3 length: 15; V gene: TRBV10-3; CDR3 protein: CAISDSVATNEKLFF
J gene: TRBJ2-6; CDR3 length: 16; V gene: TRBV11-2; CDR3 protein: CASRELAGSGANVLTF
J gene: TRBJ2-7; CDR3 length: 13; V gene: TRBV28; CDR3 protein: CASRREPLYEQYF
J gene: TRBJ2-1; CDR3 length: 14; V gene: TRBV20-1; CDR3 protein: CSADPGLASGEQFF
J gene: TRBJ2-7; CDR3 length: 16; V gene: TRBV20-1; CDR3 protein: CSAEYRRTGTRDEQYF